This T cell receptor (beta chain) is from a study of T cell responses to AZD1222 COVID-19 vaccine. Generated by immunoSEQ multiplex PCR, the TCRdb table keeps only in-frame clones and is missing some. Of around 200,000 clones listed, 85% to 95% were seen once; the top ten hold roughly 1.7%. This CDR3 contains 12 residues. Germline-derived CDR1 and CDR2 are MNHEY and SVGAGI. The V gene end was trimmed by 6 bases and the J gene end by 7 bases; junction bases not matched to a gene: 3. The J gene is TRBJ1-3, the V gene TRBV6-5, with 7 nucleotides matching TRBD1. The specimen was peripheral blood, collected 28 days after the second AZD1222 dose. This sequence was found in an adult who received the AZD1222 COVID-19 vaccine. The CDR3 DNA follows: TGTGCCAGCAGAGACAGGGAGAACACCATATATTTT. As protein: CASRDRENTIYF.